Listed below are T cell receptor beta chains from one sample, sequenced in a study of shared clonotypes between healthy human individuals. Some clones are missing from TCRdb's copy, which holds only in-frame ones; the method was immunoSEQ multiplex PCR. This sample yields 2 million to 2.5 million clones, of which almost 96% are seen a single time; approximately 0.13% belongs to the top ten. Sequencing used naive CD4+ T cells sorted from blood. The receptor source for this set is a man between 18 and 35 years old in good health. CDR3s include the opening cysteine and the closing phenylalanine or tryptophan. The order of the fields is V gene, J gene, clone size, D gene, CDR3 DNA, CDR3 protein. D genes are given only for firm matches. Size is omitted from some rows. Given values are once, few, many or a class for expanded clones.

v_call: TRBV6-5
j_call: TRBJ1-6
clone_size: -
d_call: TRBD1
cdr3_nt: TGTGCCAGCGGACCATGGGACAGCAATTCACCCCTCCACTTT
cdr3_aa: CASGPWDSNSPLHF

v_call: TRBV7-9
j_call: TRBJ2-2
clone_size: -
d_call: -
cdr3_nt: TGTGCCAGCAGCTTAGAGTCGTGGGGCCGGAACACCGGGGAGCTGTTTTTT
cdr3_aa: CASSLESWGRNTGELFF

v_call: TRBV6-4
j_call: TRBJ1-2
clone_size: -
d_call: -
cdr3_nt: TGTGCCAGCAGTGCCGACAGGTACTATGGCTACACCTTC
cdr3_aa: CASSADRYYGYTF

v_call: TRBV7-9
j_call: TRBJ2-7
clone_size: -
d_call: TRBD2
cdr3_nt: TGTGCCAGCAGCGCCGTGGGACTAGCGGGGTACTACGAGCAGTACTTC
cdr3_aa: CASSAVGLAGYYEQYF

v_call: TRBV7-6
j_call: TRBJ2-7
clone_size: -
d_call: TRBD2
cdr3_nt: TGTGCCAGCAGCCTTGATCTAGCGGGGGGCTACGAGCAGTACTTC
cdr3_aa: CASSLDLAGGYEQYF

v_call: TRBV27
j_call: TRBJ1-1
clone_size: -
d_call: TRBD1
cdr3_nt: TGTGCCAGCAGCAACTCCGAATTACCGGGACAGGGGGCCGTGGACACTGAAGCTTTCTTT
cdr3_aa: CASSNSELPGQGAVDTEAFF

v_call: TRBV30
j_call: TRBJ2-2
clone_size: -
d_call: -
cdr3_nt: TGTGCCTGGAGTGACGGGACGAACACCGGGGAGCTGTTTTTT
cdr3_aa: CAWSDGTNTGELFF

v_call: TRBV4-3
j_call: TRBJ1-1
clone_size: -
d_call: -
cdr3_nt: TGCGCCAGCAGCCAAGGGCGGGCGGGCCCCACTGAAGCTTTCTTT
cdr3_aa: CASSQGRAGPTEAFF

v_call: TRBV6-1
j_call: TRBJ1-1
clone_size: -
d_call: -
cdr3_nt: TGTGCCAGCAGTGAGGTGGCTGAAGCTTTCTTT
cdr3_aa: CASSEVAEAFF

v_call: TRBV6-1
j_call: TRBJ2-1
clone_size: -
d_call: TRBD2
cdr3_nt: TGTGCCAGCAGTGGGACTAGAAGAAAAAACAATGAGCAGTTCTTC
cdr3_aa: CASSGTRRKNNEQFF

v_call: TRBV30
j_call: TRBJ1-6
clone_size: -
d_call: -
cdr3_nt: TGTGCCTCATTGAAGGGGCCTTTCAATTCACCCCTCCACTTT
cdr3_aa: CASLKGPFNSPLHF

v_call: TRBV5-1
j_call: TRBJ2-7
clone_size: -
d_call: TRBD2
cdr3_nt: TGCGCCAGCAGCTTGGCCGGGACTAGGGCGGGCGAGCAGTACTTC
cdr3_aa: CASSLAGTRAGEQYF

v_call: TRBV11-2
j_call: TRBJ1-5
clone_size: -
d_call: -
cdr3_nt: TGTGCCAGCAGCTTCGGTGGCAATCAGCCCCAGCATTTT
cdr3_aa: CASSFGGNQPQHF

v_call: TRBV2
j_call: TRBJ2-7
clone_size: -
d_call: -
cdr3_nt: TGTGCCAGCACCACGCCCGCCGCGGGACCCTACGAGCAGTACTTC
cdr3_aa: CASTTPAAGPYEQYF

v_call: TRBV7-2
j_call: TRBJ2-1
clone_size: -
d_call: -
cdr3_nt: TGTGCCAGCAGCTTAGGCGGACTGGGGCCCGGGTTCTTC
cdr3_aa: CASSLGGLGPGFF

v_call: TRBV5-1
j_call: TRBJ2-7
clone_size: once
d_call: TRBD2
cdr3_nt: TGCGCCAGCAGCCCAACGACTAGCGGGAGAAACGAGCAGTACTTC
cdr3_aa: CASSPTTSGRNEQYF

v_call: TRBV9
j_call: TRBJ2-2
clone_size: -
d_call: TRBD2
cdr3_nt: TGTGCCAGCAGCGTAGGGCCACTAGCGGGGGACACCGGGGAGCTGTTTTTT
cdr3_aa: CASSVGPLAGDTGELFF

v_call: TRBV11-2
j_call: TRBJ1-1
clone_size: -
d_call: -
cdr3_nt: TGTGCCAGCAGCTTAGATCAGGCCTTCAATGAAGCTTTCTTT
cdr3_aa: CASSLDQAFNEAFF

v_call: TRBV10-1
j_call: TRBJ2-2
clone_size: -
d_call: -
cdr3_nt: TGCGCCAGCAGTTCTCAGTGGGATACCGGGGAGCTGTTTTTT
cdr3_aa: CASSSQWDTGELFF

v_call: TRBV27
j_call: TRBJ2-7
clone_size: -
d_call: -
cdr3_nt: TGTGCCAGCAGTTTATTTTTTGGGGGTATGTACGAGCAGTACTTC
cdr3_aa: CASSLFFGGMYEQYF

v_call: TRBV5-1
j_call: TRBJ2-2
clone_size: few
d_call: -
cdr3_nt: TGCGCCAGCAGCTTGGGCAGATCGAACACCGGGGAGCTGTTTTTT
cdr3_aa: CASSLGRSNTGELFF

v_call: TRBV29-1
j_call: TRBJ1-1
clone_size: -
d_call: -
cdr3_nt: TGCAGCGTTACAGGGTACACTGAAGCTTTCTTT
cdr3_aa: CSVTGYTEAFF

v_call: TRBV27
j_call: TRBJ1-5
clone_size: -
d_call: TRBD1
cdr3_nt: TGTGCCAGCAGTTTATCCCACAGGGGTGATCAGCCCCAGCATTTT
cdr3_aa: CASSLSHRGDQPQHF

v_call: TRBV28
j_call: TRBJ2-3
clone_size: -
d_call: TRBD2
cdr3_nt: TGTGCCAGCAGTCGACTAGCGGGGGGGCAAGATACGCAGTATTTT
cdr3_aa: CASSRLAGGQDTQYF

v_call: TRBV14
j_call: TRBJ2-7
clone_size: -
d_call: -
cdr3_nt: TGTGCCAGCAGCCAAGAAACCAAGCTCTACGAGCAGTACTTC
cdr3_aa: CASSQETKLYEQYF

v_call: TRBV28
j_call: TRBJ1-1
clone_size: -
d_call: TRBD1
cdr3_nt: TGTGCCAGCAGGCGGGACAGGGGGCGGGGTACTGAAGCTTTCTTT
cdr3_aa: CASRRDRGRGTEAFF

v_call: TRBV11-3
j_call: TRBJ2-4
clone_size: -
d_call: -
cdr3_nt: TGTGCCAGCAGCCATGACCGGGACTCGAACATTCAGTACTTC
cdr3_aa: CASSHDRDSNIQYF

v_call: TRBV10-2
j_call: TRBJ2-3
clone_size: -
d_call: TRBD2
cdr3_nt: TGCGCCAGCAGGACTAGCAGATTAAGCACAGATACGCAGTATTTT
cdr3_aa: CASRTSRLSTDTQYF